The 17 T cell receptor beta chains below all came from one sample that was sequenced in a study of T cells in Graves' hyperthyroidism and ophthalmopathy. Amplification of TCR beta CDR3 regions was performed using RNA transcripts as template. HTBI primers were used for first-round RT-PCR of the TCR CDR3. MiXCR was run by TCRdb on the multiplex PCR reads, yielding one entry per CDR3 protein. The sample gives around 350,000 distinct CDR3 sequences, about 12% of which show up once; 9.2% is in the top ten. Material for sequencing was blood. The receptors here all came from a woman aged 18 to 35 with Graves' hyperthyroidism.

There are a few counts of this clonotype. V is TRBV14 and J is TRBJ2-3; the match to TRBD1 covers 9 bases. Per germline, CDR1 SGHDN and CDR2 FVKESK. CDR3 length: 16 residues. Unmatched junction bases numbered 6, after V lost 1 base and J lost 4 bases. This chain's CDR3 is CASSQGGQGRADTQYF. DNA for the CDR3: TGTGCCAGCAGCCAAGGGGGACAGGGACGAGCAGATACGCAGTATTTT.

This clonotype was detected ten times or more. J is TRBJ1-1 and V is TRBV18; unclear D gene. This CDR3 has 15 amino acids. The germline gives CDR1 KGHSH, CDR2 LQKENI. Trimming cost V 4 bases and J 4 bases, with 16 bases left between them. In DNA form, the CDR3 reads TGTGCCAGCTCACTCCGGATCCGCGAGGGCACTGAAGCTTTCTTT. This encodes CASSLRIREGTEAFF. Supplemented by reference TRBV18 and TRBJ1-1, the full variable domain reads NAGVMQNPRHLVRRRGQEARLRCSPMKGHSHVYWYRQLPEEGLKFMVYLQKENIIDESGMPKERFSAEFPKEGPSILRIQQVVRGDSAAYFCASSLRIREGTEAFFGQGTRLTVV.

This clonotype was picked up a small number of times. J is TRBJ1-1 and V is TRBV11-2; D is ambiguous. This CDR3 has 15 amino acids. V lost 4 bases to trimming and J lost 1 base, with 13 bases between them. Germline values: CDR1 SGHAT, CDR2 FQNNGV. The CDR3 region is CASSYTVLQNTEAFF. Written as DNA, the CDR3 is TGTGCCAGCAGCTATACGGTACTTCAGAACACTGAAGCTTTCTTT.

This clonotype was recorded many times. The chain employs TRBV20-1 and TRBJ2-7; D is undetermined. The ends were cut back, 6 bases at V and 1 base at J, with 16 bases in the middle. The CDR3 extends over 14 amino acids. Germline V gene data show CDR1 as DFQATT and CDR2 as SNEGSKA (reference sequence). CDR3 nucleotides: TGCAGTGCCCACATTGTGGGGAAGTCCTACGAGCAGTACTTC. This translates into CSAHIVGKSYEQYF.

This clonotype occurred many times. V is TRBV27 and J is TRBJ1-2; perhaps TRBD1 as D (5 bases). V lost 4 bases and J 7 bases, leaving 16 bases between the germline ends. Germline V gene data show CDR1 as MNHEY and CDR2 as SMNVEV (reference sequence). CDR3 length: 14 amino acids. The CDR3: CASSSPGLRSGYTF. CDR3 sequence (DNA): TGTGCCAGCAGTTCACCGGGACTTAGGTCTGGCTACACCTTC.

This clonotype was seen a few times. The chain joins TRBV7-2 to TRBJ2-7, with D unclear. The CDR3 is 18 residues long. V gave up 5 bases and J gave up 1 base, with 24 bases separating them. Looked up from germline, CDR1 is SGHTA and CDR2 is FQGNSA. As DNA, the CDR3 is TGTGCCAGCAGCCAATATACCCGGTCTCCGAGTCTTTCCTACGAGCAGTACTTC. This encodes CASSQYTRSPSLSYEQYF.

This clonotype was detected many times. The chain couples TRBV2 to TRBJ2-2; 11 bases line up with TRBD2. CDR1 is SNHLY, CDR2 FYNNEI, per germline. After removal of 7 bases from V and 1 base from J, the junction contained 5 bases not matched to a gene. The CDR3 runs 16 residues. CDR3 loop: CASNLGTSGNTGELFF. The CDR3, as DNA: TGTGCCAGCAACCTAGGGACTAGCGGGAACACCGGGGAGCTGTTTTTT.

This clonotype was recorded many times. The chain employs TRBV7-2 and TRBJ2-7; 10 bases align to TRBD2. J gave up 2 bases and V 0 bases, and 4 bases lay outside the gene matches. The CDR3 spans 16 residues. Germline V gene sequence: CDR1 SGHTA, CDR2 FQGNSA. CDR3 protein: CASSLAISGGAYEQYF. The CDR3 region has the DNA TGTGCCAGCAGCTTAGCCATAAGCGGGGGGGCCTACGAGCAGTACTTC.

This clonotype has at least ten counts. The CDR3 DNA reads TGTGCCAGCAAGACAGGGCACTATGGCTACACCTTC. Translation: CASKTGHYGYTF. The chain combines TRBV28 with TRBJ1-2; TRBD1 matches 7 bases. Germline lookup yields CDR1 MDHEN and CDR2 SYDVKM. This CDR3 contains 12 residues. The J segment lost 3 bases and the V segment lost 7 bases, leaving 2 bases of the junction unmatched.

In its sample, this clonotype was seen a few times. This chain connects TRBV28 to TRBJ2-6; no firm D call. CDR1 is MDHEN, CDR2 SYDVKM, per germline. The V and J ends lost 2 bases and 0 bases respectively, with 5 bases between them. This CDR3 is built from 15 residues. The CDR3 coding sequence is TGTGCCAGCAGTTTAGTGCACTCTGGGGCCAACGTCCTGACTTTC. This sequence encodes CASSLVHSGANVLTF.

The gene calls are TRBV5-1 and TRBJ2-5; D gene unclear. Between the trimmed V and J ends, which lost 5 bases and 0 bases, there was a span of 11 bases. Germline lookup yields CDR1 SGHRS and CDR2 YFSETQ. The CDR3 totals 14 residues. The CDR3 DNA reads TGCGCCAGCAGTTCCGCAGCGAACCAAGAGACCCAGTACTTC. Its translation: CASSSAANQETQYF.

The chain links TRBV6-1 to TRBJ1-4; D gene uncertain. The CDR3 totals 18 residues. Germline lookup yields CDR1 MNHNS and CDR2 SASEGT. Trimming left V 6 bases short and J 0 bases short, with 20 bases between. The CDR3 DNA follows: TGTGCCAGCAGCGTCGTCGGGATTTGGGTGGCAACTAATGAAAAACTGTTTTTT. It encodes CASSVVGIWVATNEKLFF.

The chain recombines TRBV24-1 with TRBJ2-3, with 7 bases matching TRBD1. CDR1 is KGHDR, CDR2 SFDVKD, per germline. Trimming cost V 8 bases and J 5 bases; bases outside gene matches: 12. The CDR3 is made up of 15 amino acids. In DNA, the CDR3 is TGTGCCACCAAACCAGCTGACAGGGAAAAAGATACGCAGTATTTT. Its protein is CATKPADREKDTQYF.

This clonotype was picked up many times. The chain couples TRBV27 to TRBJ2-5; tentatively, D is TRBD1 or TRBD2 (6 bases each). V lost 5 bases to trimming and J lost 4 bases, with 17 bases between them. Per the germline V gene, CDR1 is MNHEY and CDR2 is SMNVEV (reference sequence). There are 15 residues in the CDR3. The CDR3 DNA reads TGTGCCAGCAGTATATGGACGGGGGCGGGAGAGACCCAGTACTTC. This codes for CASSIWTGAGETQYF.

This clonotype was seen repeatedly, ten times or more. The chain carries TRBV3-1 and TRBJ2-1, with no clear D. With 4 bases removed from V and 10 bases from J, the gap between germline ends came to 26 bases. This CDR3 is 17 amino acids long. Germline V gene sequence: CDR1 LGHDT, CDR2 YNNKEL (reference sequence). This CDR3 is CASSRKTIFSRAGEQFF. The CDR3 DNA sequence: TGTGCCAGCAGCCGGAAGACAATATTTTCTAGGGCAGGCGAGCAGTTCTTC.

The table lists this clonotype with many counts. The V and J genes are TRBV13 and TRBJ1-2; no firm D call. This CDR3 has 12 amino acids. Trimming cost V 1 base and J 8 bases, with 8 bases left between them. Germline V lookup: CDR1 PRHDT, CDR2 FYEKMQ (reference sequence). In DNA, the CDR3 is TGTGCCAGCAGCTTAGCCAGTCAAGGCTACACCTTC. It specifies CASSLASQGYTF. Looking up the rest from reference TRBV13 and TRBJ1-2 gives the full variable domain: AAGVIQSPRHLIKEKRETATLKCYPIPRHDTVYWYQQGPGQDPQFLISFYEKMQSDKGSIPDRFSAQQFSDYHSELNMSSLELGDSALYFCASSLASQGYTFGSGTRLTVV.

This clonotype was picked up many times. The CDR3 bases are TGTGCCAGCTCACGTAGGGATGTCAACGGCTACACCTTC. It is translated as CASSRRDVNGYTF. V usage is TRBV18 and J usage is TRBJ1-2, with D unresolved. Deletions cut 4 bases from V and 8 bases from J, with 14 bases between. CDR1 and CDR2 (germline): KGHSH, LQKENI. The CDR3 consists of 13 residues.